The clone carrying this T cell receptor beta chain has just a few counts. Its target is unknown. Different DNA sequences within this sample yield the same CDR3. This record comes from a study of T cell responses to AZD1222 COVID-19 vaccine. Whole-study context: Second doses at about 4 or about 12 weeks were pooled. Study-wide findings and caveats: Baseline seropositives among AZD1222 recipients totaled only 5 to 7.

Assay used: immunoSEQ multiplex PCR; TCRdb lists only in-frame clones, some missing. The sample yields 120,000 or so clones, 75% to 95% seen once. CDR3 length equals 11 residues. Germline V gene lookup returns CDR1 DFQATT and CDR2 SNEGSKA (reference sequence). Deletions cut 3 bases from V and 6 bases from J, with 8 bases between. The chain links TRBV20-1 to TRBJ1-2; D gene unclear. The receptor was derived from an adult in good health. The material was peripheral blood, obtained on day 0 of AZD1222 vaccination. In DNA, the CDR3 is TGCAGTGCTAGTGCGGGCAATGGCTACACCTTC. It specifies CSASAGNGYTF.